This entry concerns a single TCR beta chain. Its antigen remains unidentified. The data were taken from a study of cytomegalovirus exposure and HLA in healthy donors. The wider study: There were 88 million or so unique TCRs (from HLA-typed donors) in an early data release.

With 1 base removed from V and 2 bases from J, the gap between germline ends came to 5 bases. CDR3 length: 13 amino acids. Germline CDR1 is SGDLS and CDR2 is YYNGEE. Study observations and caveats: Across donors, sequencing depth was assumed by presence/absence analyses to be roughly uniform.

While unrecorded immune exposures were likely, the donors were nominally healthy when sampled. PCR primers comprised 60 Vbeta and 13 Jbeta primers. Original processing notes: The count from a later analysis was some 81 million unique TCR beta chains, around 11 million of them shared. Some clones are missing from TCRdb's copy, which holds only in-frame ones; the method was immunoSEQ multiplex PCR. Clonal size and the V and J genes are those of that table, whereas D and trimming came from the DNA. Of about 200,000 clones listed, approximately 86% are singletons. This receptor was identified in a woman aged 25 to 39 in good health and CMV-seronegative. The sample consisted of PBMCs. This chain joins TRBV9 and TRBJ2-3; D is undetermined. The CDR3 coding sequence is TGTGCCAGCAGCGTATCGTTCACAGATACGCAGTATTTT. This codes for CASSVSFTDTQYF.